Sequencing of this TCR beta chain was carried out in a study of a mutant IDH1 vaccine in newly diagnosed glioma. Time point denoted: baseline, week 1 (first vaccination visit). The treatment denotes: pre-vaccination baseline after standard-of-care therapy. There are 19 residues in the CDR3. Germline V gene sequence: CDR1 KGHSH, CDR2 LQKENI. V lost 2 bases, J lost 3 bases, and 13 bases stayed unmatched. This table comes from immunoSEQ multiplex PCR, and its TCRdb copy is limited to in-frame clones, with some not included. Of approximately 25,000 clones in the sample, 85% to 95% were seen once. Sequences were derived from PBMCs, sampled from a glioma patient treated with radiotherapy, temozolomide or both. The chain combines TRBV18 with TRBJ2-1, with TRBD2 matching 10 bases. The receptor was isolated from a middle-aged man with glioma. CDR3 in DNA: TGTGCCAGCTCACCATTGAATCTAGCGGGAGTATTAGGCTACAATGAGCAGTTCTTC. Its translation is CASSPLNLAGVLGYNEQFF.